This entry features one T cell receptor (beta chain) sequence. Antigen unknown. This sample was taken from a study of OX40 agonist ivuxolimab in advanced cancers. Study context: Intravenous ivuxolimab was administered to patients every 2 weeks at 0.01 to 10 mg/kg. A diagnosis of hepatocellular carcinoma, melanoma, renal cell or head and neck cancer was present in dose-escalation patients. Study outcomes and limitations: Undetermined was the antigen specificity of the expanded peripheral T cells.

Germline V gene lookup returns CDR1 SGHVS and CDR2 FQNEAQ. V gave up 0 bases and J gave up 5 bases, with 11 bases separating them. The CDR3 sequence is 15 residues long. TCRdb's copy holds only in-frame clones and misses some; the assay was immunoSEQ multiplex PCR. Of around 84,000 clones listed, under 90% are singletons. The specimen comprised CD4+ or CD8+ T cells sorted from blood, sampled in a trial of the OX40 agonist ivuxolimab. This TCR was sampled from an adult with an advanced solid tumor such as melanoma, head and neck, liver or kidney cancer. This chain uses TRBV7-8 with TRBJ1-5; D gene unclear. DNA for the CDR3: TGTGCCAGCAGCTTAGCGCCGGGAGAACATCAGCCCCAGCATTTT. This sequence encodes CASSLAPGEHQPQHF.